This is a list of T cell receptor beta chains from one sample in a study of beta chain features in type 1 diabetes. Only in-frame clones appear in the TCRdb table, and some are missing; sequencing was by immunoSEQ multiplex PCR. Among a few hundred thousand clones listed, approximately 13% were seen once. The sequencing sample was made of naive CD4+ T cells from blood. The receptors come from a man aged 25 to 45 in good health. The CDR3 runs from the conserved cysteine through the conserved F or W. Each record gives: J gene, V gene, CDR3 protein.

TRBJ2-1	TRBV5-1	CASSIAGGSSYNEQFF
TRBJ1-2	TRBV5-1	CASSLAGDGYTF
TRBJ2-3	TRBV28	CASSNPQTRDTQYF
TRBJ2-3	TRBV9	CASSPRWRGTDTQYF
TRBJ1-2	TRBV5-6	CASSFYRAINYGYTF
TRBJ2-3	TRBV2	CASRWRDFADTQYF
TRBJ2-3	TRBV7-3	CASSSSPLLTDTQYF
TRBJ2-3	TRBV7-3	CASSLERESTDTQYF
TRBJ2-7	TRBV23-1	CASSQRDPYEQYF
TRBJ1-5	TRBV29-1	CSVGQGGNQPQHF
TRBJ2-1	TRBV9	CASSVGKGALSSYNEQFF
TRBJ1-1	TRBV30	CAWSVRRRGTEAFF
TRBJ2-1	TRBV6-1	CASSRQVNEQFF
TRBJ2-5	TRBV7-9	CASPRDGASVKETQYF
TRBJ2-3	TRBV11-3	CASRPARREKDTQYF
TRBJ1-5	TRBV30	CAWSETGGVRSNQPQHF
TRBJ2-6	TRBV4-3	CASSQDTVRQIAGANVLTF
TRBJ2-2	TRBV7-6	CASSLGTGLNTGELFF
TRBJ2-1	TRBV7-3	CASKTSGSYNEQFF
TRBJ2-5	TRBV5-1	CASSLVAAQETQYF
TRBJ2-6	TRBV10-3	CAIGERGSGANVLTF
TRBJ2-1	TRBV15	CATSRATRAGGGMGSYNEQFF
TRBJ2-7	TRBV6-5	CASREQGDRYEQYF
TRBJ2-7	TRBV7-2	CASSLTSGSYEQYF
TRBJ2-6	TRBV12-5	CASGFVSPRGANVLTF
TRBJ2-3	TRBV7-2	CASSLATGWLDTQYF
TRBJ1-1	TRBV29-1	CSAEATEAFF
TRBJ2-3	TRBV19	CASRLAGGADTQYF
TRBJ2-2	TRBV4-2	CASSQEAGPGWELFF
TRBJ2-2	TRBV27	CASSQLASGGELFF
TRBJ1-2	TRBV28	CASRQPGGGYTF
TRBJ2-1	TRBV4-3	CASSQRLASGVGEQFF
TRBJ2-7	TRBV7-2	CASSLGTTGGGYEQYF
TRBJ1-5	TRBV18	CASSPVGSGYNQPQHF
TRBJ2-1	TRBV20-1	CSASGGGEQFF
TRBJ2-1	TRBV7-9	CASSPPGGGPLRQFF
TRBJ2-3	TRBV9	CASSSPGTRRTTDTQYF
TRBJ2-7	TRBV6-1	CATDRDLTYEQYF
TRBJ2-3	TRBV5-1	CASRTSGTSTDTQYF